The 19 T cell receptor beta chains presented below share a single source sample, sequenced in a study of regulatory T cells in long-lasting Graves disease. The sample's time point: newly diagnosed GD, antithyroid drugs for less than 3 months. With RNA extracted from PBMCs as input, the TCR library was made. Construction of the TCR beta libraries employed iRepertoire HTBI primers in conjunction with Arm-PCR of CDR3 regions. TCRdb passed the multiplex PCR reads through MiXCR, listing each CDR3 protein once. The top ten clones hold 20% to 25% of a sample with 300,000 to 400,000 distinct CDR3 sequences, around 15% of them seen once. Source: peripheral blood mononuclear cells (PBMCs), taken at new diagnosis, from a patient treated with antithyroid drugs. These receptors came from a female donor with Graves disease.

The table lists this clonotype with many counts. The gene calls are TRBV20-1 and TRBJ2-5; 9 positions agree with TRBD2. CDR1 is DFQATT and CDR2 is SNEGSKA in the germline V gene (reference sequence). With 3 bases clipped from V and 2 bases from J, the junction kept 7 bases outside the gene matches. The CDR3 consists of 15 residues. The chain's CDR3 is CSARGLAGTQETQYF. The DNA of the CDR3 is TGCAGTGCTAGGGGGCTAGCGGGGACTCAAGAGACCCAGTACTTC.

This clonotype was observed many times. V is TRBV6-1 and J is TRBJ2-5; TRBD2 matches 8 bases. CDR1 and CDR2 (germline): MNHNS, SASEGT. This CDR3 has 15 amino acids. Germline trimming cut 4 bases from V and 4 bases from J; bases unmatched to any gene: 8. For the CDR3, the DNA is TGTGCCAGCAGTGGGACCGGGGGGGTTGGAGAGACCCAGTACTTC. Amino acids: CASSGTGGVGETQYF.

Only a few counts were recorded for this clonotype. The chain joins TRBV5-1 to TRBJ1-4, with 7 bases that match TRBD1. With V trimmed by 0 bases and J by 7 bases, 6 bases remained unmatched. This CDR3 has 15 residues. Germline V CDR1 and CDR2: SGHRS, YFSETQ. In DNA, the CDR3 is TGCGCCAGCAGCTTGGAACAGGGGATCAGTGAAAAACTGTTTTTT. Translated: CASSLEQGISEKLFF.

This clonotype has a count of ten or more. This chain uses TRBV12-5 with TRBJ1-5; D is perhaps TRBD1 (5 bases). Trimming stripped 5 bases from V and 6 bases from J, with 14 bases between. Germline V lookup: CDR1 LGHNT, CDR2 FRNRAP. This CDR3 is 14 amino acids long. CDR3 amino acids: CASGTPGASQPQHF. CDR3 sequence (DNA): TGTGCTAGTGGTACCCCCGGGGCTTCTCAGCCCCAGCATTTT. The full variable domain, its missing parts supplied by reference TRBV12-5 and TRBJ1-5, is DARVTQTPRHKVTEMGQEVTMRCQPILGHNTVFWYRQTMMQGLELLAYFRNRAPLDDSGMPKDRFSAEMPDATLATLKIQPSEPRDSAVYFCASGTPGASQPQHFGDGTRLSIL.

The chain's CDR3 is CASSYSHSNQPQHF. The DNA of the CDR3 is TGTGCCAGCAGTTACTCCCATAGCAATCAGCCCCAGCATTTT. The chain is built from TRBV6-2 or TRBV6-3 and TRBJ1-5; no definite D call. V lost 0 bases to trimming and J lost 0 bases, with 3 bases between them. The CDR3 contains 14 residues. From germline, CDR1 is MNHEY and CDR2 SVGEGT.

There are a few counts of this clonotype. The chain recombines TRBV11-3 with TRBJ2-1, with a weak D call TRBD2 (6 bases). Judging by the DNA end, TRBJ2-5 fits better; the J call may be wrong. Per germline, CDR1 SGHNT and CDR2 YENEEA. There are 13 residues in the CDR3. This CDR3 reads CASSLDGGRIQYF. CDR3 nucleotide sequence: TGTGCCAGCAGCTTAGACGGGGGAAGGATCCAGTACTTC.

This clonotype was picked up many times. The V gene is TRBV5-1, the J gene TRBJ1-1; D not certain. The CDR3 has 13 residues. V gave up 7 bases and J gave up 1 base, with 11 bases separating them. The germline V gene encodes CDR1 SGHRS and CDR2 YFSETQ. The CDR3, as DNA: TGCGCCAGCGGACGGCAAACGAACACTGAAGCTTTCTTT. It encodes CASGRQTNTEAFF.

This clonotype came up many times. This chain connects TRBV29-1 to TRBJ2-5; 7 bases map to TRBD2. The CDR3 contains 13 residues. With V trimmed by 4 bases and J by 5 bases, 7 bases remained unmatched. Germline loops: CDR1 SQVTM, CDR2 ANQGSEA. The CDR3: CSVASSGRETQYF. In DNA form, the CDR3 reads TGCAGCGTTGCGTCTAGCGGCAGGGAGACCCAGTACTTC.

This clonotype was observed many times. The J gene is TRBJ1-3, the V gene TRBV12-3 or TRBV12-4; 9 positions agree with TRBD1. CDR3 length: 18 amino acids. V dropped 3 bases and J dropped 3; count of bases not matched to a gene: 12. DNA of the CDR3: TGTGCCAGCAGTTTTGACGGACAGGGGAGGGAGTTTGGAAACACCATATATTTT. It codes for CASSFDGQGREFGNTIYF.

This chain joins TRBV5-1 and TRBJ2-2; 12 bases match TRBD2. Per the germline V gene, CDR1 is SGHRS and CDR2 is YFSETQ. The CDR3 runs to 18 residues. The junction had 11 bases not matched to a gene; V was cut back by 4 bases and J by 4 bases. The CDR3 DNA reads as TGCGCCAGCAGCGGAATTTCTAGCGGGAGGGCCAGCACCGGGGAGCTGTTTTTT. Amino acids: CASSGISSGRASTGELFF.

Ten or more counts support this clonotype. The chain carries TRBV28 and TRBJ1-2; weak D call: TRBD1 (6 bases). CDR3 length: 13 residues. Trimming took off 7 bases at V and 3 bases at J, with 12 bases between the two ends. Germline CDR1 MDHEN, CDR2 SYDVKM. This CDR3 is CASTAGADYGYTF. The DNA for the CDR3 is TGTGCCAGCACCGCAGGGGCGGACTATGGCTACACCTTC.

V usage is TRBV6-1 and J usage is TRBJ2-1, with TRBD1 identical over 10 bases. The CDR3 is 14 amino acids. Germline values: CDR1 MNHNS, CDR2 SASEGT. V dropped 6 bases and J dropped 9; count of bases not matched to a gene: 8. CDR3 DNA sequence: TGTGCCAGCAGCCGGGACAGGGGTATCGGTGAGCAGTTCTTC. Protein sequence: CASSRDRGIGEQFF.

This clonotype was recorded a few times. The rearrangement joins TRBV5-8 to TRBJ2-7; D uncertain. Trimming removed 3 bases from V and 2 bases from J, with 12 bases in between. Germline CDR1 reads SGHTS; CDR2 reads YDEGEE. This CDR3 is 14 amino acids long. CDR3 coding DNA: TGTGCCAGCAGCTCGTCTCCCGCAACCTACGAGCAGTACTTC. Translating it yields CASSSSPATYEQYF.

The rearrangement uses TRBV7-2 and TRBJ2-7, with D possibly being TRBD2 (5 bases). Germline CDR1 reads SGHTA; CDR2 reads FQGNSA. V shed 5 bases and J shed 5 bases, with 10 bases lying between them. This CDR3 comprises 12 residues. The CDR3 here is CASSPWGDEQYF. Here the CDR3 DNA reads TGTGCCAGCAGCCCCTGGGGAGACGAGCAGTACTTC.

The rearrangement uses TRBV7-2 and TRBJ2-7; D uncertain. The CDR3 has 12 amino acids. Germline V CDR1 and CDR2: SGHTA, FQGNSA. With 4 bases removed from V and 6 bases from J, the gap between germline ends came to 10 bases. In DNA, the CDR3 is TGTGCCAGCAGCTCCCCTGGGTCCGAGCAGTACTTC. Its protein product is CASSSPGSEQYF.

This clonotype has a count of ten or more. The chain is built from TRBV5-4 and TRBJ2-5; TRBD2 agrees at 14 bases. J was trimmed by 4 bases and V by 4 bases; bases with no gene match: 3. Germline CDR1 reads SGHNT; CDR2 reads YYREEE (reference sequence). The CDR3 has 15 residues. The CDR3 region has the DNA TGTGCCAGCAGCATAGGACTAGCGGGGGGAGAGACCCAGTACTTC. This codes for CASSIGLAGGETQYF.

This chain uses TRBV9 with TRBJ2-5; 8 bases are shared with TRBD1. The CDR3 runs to 17 residues. The germline V gene has CDR1 SGDLS and CDR2 YYNGEE. The trim removed 0 bases at V and 1 base at J, leaving 8 bases unmatched. CDR3: CASSVAPTGQGQETQYF. The DNA of the CDR3 is TGTGCCAGCAGCGTAGCCCCTACCGGACAGGGCCAAGAGACCCAGTACTTC. Complete variable domain (other parts from reference TRBV9 and TRBJ2-5): DSGVTQTPKHLITATGQRVTLRCSPRSGDLSVYWYQQSLDQGLQFLIQYYNGEERAKGNILERFSAQQFPDLHSELNLSSLELGDSALYFCASSVAPTGQGQETQYFGPGTRLLVL.

This clonotype was seen many times. J is TRBJ1-5 and V is TRBV6-5; a weak D match, TRBD1 (6 bases). Germline values: CDR1 MNHEY, CDR2 SVGAGI. This CDR3 region has 17 residues. V was clipped by 0 bases and J by 4 bases, with 16 bases between them. DNA of the CDR3: TGTGCCAGCAGTTACTCGAGAATAGCAGGGGCAAATCAGCCCCAGCATTTT. Translating gives CASSYSRIAGANQPQHF.

This clonotype appeared many times. This chain joins TRBV6-1 and TRBJ1-3; TRBD1 is a possible D gene (6 bases). The CDR3 consists of 15 residues. Trimming shortened V by 5 bases and J by 3 bases, and 14 bases separated the two germline ends. CDR1 MNHNS and CDR2 SASEGT come from the germline V gene. This chain's CDR3 is CASSTTGGRGNTIYF. The CDR3 DNA sequence: TGTGCCAGCAGTACAACCGGGGGCCGTGGAAACACCATATATTTT.